The rows below give T cell receptor beta chains drawn from one sample of a study of cytomegalovirus exposure and HLA in healthy donors. The protocol was immunoSEQ multiplex PCR, while the TCRdb copy is restricted to in-frame clones and leaves out a portion. In the table there are 150,000 to 200,000 clones, over 75% of which are singletons. The sequenced sample consisted of PBMCs. These receptors originate from a man aged 35-49 years in good health and CMV-seronegative. Each CDR3 is given without its conserved first and last residue. Fields, in order: J gene, V gene, CDR3 protein.

TRBJ2-1 | TRBV9 | ASSSDGTENNEQF
TRBJ1-2 | TRBV28 | ASTIDTGGNGYT
TRBJ2-1 | TRBV7-2 | ASSPDRSYDEQF
TRBJ1-1 | TRBV18 | ASWSQRGAF
TRBJ2-7 | TRBV5-6 | ASSLARVATYEQY
TRBJ1-5 | TRBV30 | AWKDRGDQPQH
TRBJ2-2 | TRBV5-4 | ASSSPGTGRRNTGELF
TRBJ1-5 | TRBV11-2 | ASSPGDNYQPQH
TRBJ2-7 | TRBV6-5 | ASRNPRGEEQY
TRBJ1-2 | TRBV6-5 | ASRQSKNYGYT
TRBJ2-3 | TRBV29-1 | SVEIDRGRSTDTQY
TRBJ1-4 | TRBV15 | ATSSGTGGEKLF
TRBJ2-7 | TRBV7-2 | ASSLTSGGAEQY
TRBJ1-5 | TRBV27 | ASSLRMEGNQPQH
TRBJ1-5 | TRBV7-9 | ASSLTRGRGGNQPQH
TRBJ1-2 | TRBV7-2 | ASRDRGDLYGYT
TRBJ2-3 | TRBV5-6 | ASSLSSSSDAQY
TRBJ2-2 | TRBV30 | AWTPLGQGNTGELF
TRBJ1-2 | TRBV5-8 | ASGQTGRYGYT
TRBJ2-5 | TRBV6-6 | ASSLKETQY
TRBJ2-1 | TRBV5-1 | ASSLVAGGLNEQF
TRBJ1-1 | TRBV21-1 | ASEQGSSF
TRBJ1-4 | TRBV19 | ATSATNEKLF
TRBJ2-7 | TRBV29-1 | SVDGDRGHEQY
TRBJ2-5 | TRBV29-1 | SVPRGRGQETQY
TRBJ2-2 | TRBV5-1 | ASSFLANTGELF
TRBJ2-2 | TRBV6-5 | ASRRLASTGELF
TRBJ2-7 | TRBV6-1 | ASSERGGFYEQY
TRBJ2-6 | TRBV30 | AWTPGANVLT
TRBJ2-7 | TRBV30 | AWNIGSYEQY
TRBJ1-6 | TRBV4-1 | ASSETESSYNSPLH
TRBJ2-2 | TRBV29-1 | SVGGLSNTGELF
TRBJ1-5 | TRBV30 | AWSPWDRGGNQPQH
TRBJ1-5 | TRBV7-2 | ASSLVPDQPQH
TRBJ1-1 | TRBV30 | AWRGTYGAEAF
TRBJ2-2 | TRBV25-1 | ASSAPGLAGGLGELF
TRBJ2-1 | TRBV28 | ASSPGFLSYNEQF